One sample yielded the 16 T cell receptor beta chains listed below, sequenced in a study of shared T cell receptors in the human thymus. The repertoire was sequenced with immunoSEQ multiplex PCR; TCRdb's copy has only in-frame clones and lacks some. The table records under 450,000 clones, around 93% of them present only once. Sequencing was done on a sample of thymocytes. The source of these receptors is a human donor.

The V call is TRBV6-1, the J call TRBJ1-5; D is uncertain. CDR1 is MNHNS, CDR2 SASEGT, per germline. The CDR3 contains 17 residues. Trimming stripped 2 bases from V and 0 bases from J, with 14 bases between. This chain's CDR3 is CASSEIRGRHSNQPQHF. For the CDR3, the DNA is TGTGCCAGCAGTGAAATCCGGGGTCGCCATAGCAATCAGCCCCAGCATTTT.

The CDR3 DNA reads TGTGCCAGCAGTTGCACAATAACAGGGTGGGACGGGGAGCTGTTTTTT. As protein: CASSCTITGWDGELFF. This chain links TRBV28 with TRBJ2-2, with D possibly being TRBD1 (6 bases). CDR3 length equals 16 residues. CDR1 and CDR2 from the germline V gene are MDHEN and SYDVKM. The germline V and J ends were trimmed by 4 bases and 7 bases, with 19 bases remaining between them.

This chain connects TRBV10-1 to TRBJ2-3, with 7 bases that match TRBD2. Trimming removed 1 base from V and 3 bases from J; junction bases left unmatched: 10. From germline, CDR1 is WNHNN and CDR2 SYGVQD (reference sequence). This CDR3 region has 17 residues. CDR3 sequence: CASSEWPDQRGTDTQYF. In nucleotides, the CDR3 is TGCGCCAGCAGTGAGTGGCCGGACCAGCGGGGAACAGATACGCAGTATTTT.

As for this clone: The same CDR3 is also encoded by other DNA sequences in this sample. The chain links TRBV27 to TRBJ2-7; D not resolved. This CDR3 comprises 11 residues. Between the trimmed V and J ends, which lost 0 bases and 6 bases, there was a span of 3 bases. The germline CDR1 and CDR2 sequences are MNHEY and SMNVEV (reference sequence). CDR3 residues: CASSLSGEQYF. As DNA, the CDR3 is TGTGCCAGCAGTTTATCGGGCGAGCAGTACTTC.

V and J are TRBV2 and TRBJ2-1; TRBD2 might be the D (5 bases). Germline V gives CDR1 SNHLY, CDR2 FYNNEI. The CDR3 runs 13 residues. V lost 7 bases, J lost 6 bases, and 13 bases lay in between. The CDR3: CASKGARGNEQFF. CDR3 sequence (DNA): TGTGCCAGCAAGGGCGCCCGGGGCAATGAGCAGTTCTTC.

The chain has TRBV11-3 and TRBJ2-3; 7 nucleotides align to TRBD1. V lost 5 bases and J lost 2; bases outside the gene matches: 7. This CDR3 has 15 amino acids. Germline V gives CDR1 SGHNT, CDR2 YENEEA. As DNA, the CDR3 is TGTGCCAGCAGCGCCCACAGGGGTTCCACAGATACGCAGTATTTT. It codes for CASSAHRGSTDTQYF. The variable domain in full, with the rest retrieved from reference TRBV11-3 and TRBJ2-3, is EAGVVQSPRYKIIEKKQPVAFWCNPISGHNTLYWYLQNLGQGPELLIRYENEEAVDDSQLPKDRFSAERLKGVDSTLKIQPAELGDSAVYLCASSAHRGSTDTQYFGPGTRLTVL.

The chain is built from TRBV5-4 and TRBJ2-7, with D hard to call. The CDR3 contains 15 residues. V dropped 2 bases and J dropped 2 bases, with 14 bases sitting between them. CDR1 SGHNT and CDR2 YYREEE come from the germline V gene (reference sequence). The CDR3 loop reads CASSLGSRNAYEQYF. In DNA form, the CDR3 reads TGTGCCAGCAGCTTAGGGTCTCGGAACGCCTACGAGCAGTACTTC.

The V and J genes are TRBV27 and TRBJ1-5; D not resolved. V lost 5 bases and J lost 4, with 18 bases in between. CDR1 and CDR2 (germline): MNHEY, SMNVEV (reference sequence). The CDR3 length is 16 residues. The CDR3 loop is CASSKQVPSTNQPQHF. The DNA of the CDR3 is TGTGCCAGCAGTAAACAAGTTCCATCGACTAATCAGCCCCAGCATTTT.

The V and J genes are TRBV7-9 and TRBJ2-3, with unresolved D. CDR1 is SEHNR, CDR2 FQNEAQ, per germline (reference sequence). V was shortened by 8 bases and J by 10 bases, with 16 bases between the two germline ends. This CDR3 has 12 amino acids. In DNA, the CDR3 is TGTGCCAGCGGCCCAGCAGTCCGGGCGCAGTATTTT. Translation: CASGPAVRAQYF. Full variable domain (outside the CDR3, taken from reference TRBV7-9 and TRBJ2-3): DTGVSQNPRHKITKRGQNVTFRCDPISEHNRLYWYRQTLGQGPEFLTYFQNEAQLEKSRLLSDRFSAERPKGSFSTLEIQRTEQGDSAMYLCASGPAVRAQYFGPGTRLTVL.

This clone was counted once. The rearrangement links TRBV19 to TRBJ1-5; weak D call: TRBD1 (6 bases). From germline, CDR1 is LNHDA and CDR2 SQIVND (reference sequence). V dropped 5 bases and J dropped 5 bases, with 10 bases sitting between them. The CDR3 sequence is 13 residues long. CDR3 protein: CASSYRDYQPQHF. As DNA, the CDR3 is TGTGCCAGTAGTTACAGGGACTATCAGCCCCAGCATTTT.

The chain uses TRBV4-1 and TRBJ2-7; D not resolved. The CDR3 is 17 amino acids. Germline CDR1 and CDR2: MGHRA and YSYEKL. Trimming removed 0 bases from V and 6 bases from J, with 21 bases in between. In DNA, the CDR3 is TGCGCCAGCAGCCAAGATCCGGAGAAAAGGAGCTTGGGCGAGCAGTACTTC. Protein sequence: CASSQDPEKRSLGEQYF.

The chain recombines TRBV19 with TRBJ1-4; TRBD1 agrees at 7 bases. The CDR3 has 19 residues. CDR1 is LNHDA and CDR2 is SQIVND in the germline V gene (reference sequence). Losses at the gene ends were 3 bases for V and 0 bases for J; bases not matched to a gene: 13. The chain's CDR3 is CASSIDEPGQNSTNEKLFF. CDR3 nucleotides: TGTGCCAGTAGTATTGATGAGCCGGGACAGAACTCAACTAATGAAAAACTGTTTTTT.

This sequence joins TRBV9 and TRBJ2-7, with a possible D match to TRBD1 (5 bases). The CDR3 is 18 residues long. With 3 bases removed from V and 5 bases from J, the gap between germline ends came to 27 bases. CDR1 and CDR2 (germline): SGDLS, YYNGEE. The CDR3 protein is CASSATATALPQGDEQYF. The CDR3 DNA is TGTGCCAGCAGCGCAACAGCGACAGCTCTCCCCCAGGGCGACGAGCAGTACTTC.

The CDR3 nucleotides read TGTGCCTGCCCCGGGACTAGCACAGATACGCAGTATTTT. Translating it yields CACPGTSTDTQYF. The rearrangement joins TRBV30 to TRBJ2-3; tentatively, D is TRBD2 (6 bases). The V gene's germline CDR1 is GTSNPN and CDR2 SVGIG (reference sequence). V gave up 6 bases and J gave up 0 bases, with 10 bases separating them. This CDR3 is 13 amino acids long.

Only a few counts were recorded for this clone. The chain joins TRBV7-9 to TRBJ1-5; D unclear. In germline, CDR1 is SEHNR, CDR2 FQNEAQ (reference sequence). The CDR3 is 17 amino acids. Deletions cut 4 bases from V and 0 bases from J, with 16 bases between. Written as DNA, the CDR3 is TGTGCCAGCAGCTCGGGTGGGTCGAGGTATAGCAATCAGCCCCAGCATTTT. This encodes CASSSGGSRYSNQPQHF.

CDR3 amino acids: CASSFPGGLGETQYF. The CDR3 DNA sequence: TGTGCCAGCAGTTTTCCAGGAGGTCTCGGGGAGACCCAGTACTTC. The chain couples TRBV28 to TRBJ2-5; a weak D match, TRBD2 (5 bases). The CDR3 runs to 15 residues. Germline lookup yields CDR1 MDHEN and CDR2 SYDVKM. The V gene lost 3 bases and the J gene lost 5 bases, with 16 bases spanning the gap. Variable domain in full (rest from reference TRBV28 and TRBJ2-5): DVKVTQSSRYLVKRTGEKVFLECVQDMDHENMFWYRQDPGLGLRLIYFSYDVKMKEKGDIPEGYSVSREKKERFSLILESASTNQTSMYLCASSFPGGLGETQYFGPGTRLLVL.